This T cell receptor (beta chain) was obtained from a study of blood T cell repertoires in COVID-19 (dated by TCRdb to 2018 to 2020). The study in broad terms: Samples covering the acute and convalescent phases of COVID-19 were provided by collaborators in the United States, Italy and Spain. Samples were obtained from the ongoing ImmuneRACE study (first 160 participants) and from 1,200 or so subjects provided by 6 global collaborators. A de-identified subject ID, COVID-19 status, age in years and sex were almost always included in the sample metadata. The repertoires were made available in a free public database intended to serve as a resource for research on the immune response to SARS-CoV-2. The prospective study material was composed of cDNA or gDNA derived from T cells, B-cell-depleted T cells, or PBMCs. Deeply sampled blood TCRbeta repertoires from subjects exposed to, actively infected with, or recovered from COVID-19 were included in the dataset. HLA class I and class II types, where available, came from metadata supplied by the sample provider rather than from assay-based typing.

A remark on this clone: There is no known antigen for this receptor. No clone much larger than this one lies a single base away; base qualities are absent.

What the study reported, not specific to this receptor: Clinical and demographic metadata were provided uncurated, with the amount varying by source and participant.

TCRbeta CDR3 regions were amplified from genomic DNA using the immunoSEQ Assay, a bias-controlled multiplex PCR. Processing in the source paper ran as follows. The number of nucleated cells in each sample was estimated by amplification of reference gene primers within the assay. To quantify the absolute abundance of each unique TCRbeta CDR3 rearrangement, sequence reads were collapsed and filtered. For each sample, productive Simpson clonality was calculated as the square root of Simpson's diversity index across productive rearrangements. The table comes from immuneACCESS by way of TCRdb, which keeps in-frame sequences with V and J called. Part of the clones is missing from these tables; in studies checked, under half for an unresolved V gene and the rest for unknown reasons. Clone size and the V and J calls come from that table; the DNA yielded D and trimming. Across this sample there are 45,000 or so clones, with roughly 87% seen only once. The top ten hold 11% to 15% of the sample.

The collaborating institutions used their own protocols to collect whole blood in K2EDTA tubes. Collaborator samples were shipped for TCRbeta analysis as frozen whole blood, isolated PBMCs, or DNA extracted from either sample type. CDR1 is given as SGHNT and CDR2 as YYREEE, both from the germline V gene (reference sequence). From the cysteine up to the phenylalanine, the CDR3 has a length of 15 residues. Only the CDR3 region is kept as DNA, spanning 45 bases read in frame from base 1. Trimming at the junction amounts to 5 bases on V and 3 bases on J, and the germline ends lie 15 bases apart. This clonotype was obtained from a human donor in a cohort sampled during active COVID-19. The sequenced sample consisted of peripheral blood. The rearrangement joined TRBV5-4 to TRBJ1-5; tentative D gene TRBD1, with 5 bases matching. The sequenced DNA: TGTGCCAGCAGGGCATTATCAGGGTCCAATCAGCCCCAGCATTTT. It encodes CASRALSGSNQPQHF. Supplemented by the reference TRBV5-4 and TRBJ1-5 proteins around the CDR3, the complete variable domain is ETGVTQSPTHLIKTRGQQVTLRCSSQSGHNTVSWYQQALGQGPQFIFQYYREEENGRGNFPPRFSGLQFPNYSSELNVNALELDDSALYLCASRALSGSNQPQHFGDGTRLSIL.